This TCR beta chain was observed in a study of blood T cells in healthy people across ages. With 2 bases clipped from V and 7 bases from J, the junction kept 12 bases outside the gene matches. Germline V gene sequence: CDR1 SQVTM, CDR2 ANQGSEA. The CDR3 sequence is 16 residues long. This clonotype was seen a few times. Next came a second PCR, run for about 6 to 11 cycles, which used a sample-barcoded 5' primer along with a J-beta primer mix. TCRdb re-analysed the 5' RACE reads in MiXCR, keeping a single row per CDR3 protein. The data contain approximately 800,000 distinct CDR3 sequences, 45% to 70% of them seen just once; the ten biggest clones take up 25% to 30%.

The receptor was isolated from a man aged 35-49 years in good health. The sequenced sample consisted of blood. The J gene is TRBJ2-1, the V gene TRBV29-1; 9 bases are shared with TRBD1. CDR3 bases: TGCAGCGTTGAACCCATAGGGACAGGGCACTCGAATGAGCAGTTCTTC. Translating gives CSVEPIGTGHSNEQFF.